Following are 10 T cell receptor beta chains from one sample sequenced in a study of shared clonotypes between healthy human individuals. Measured with immunoSEQ multiplex PCR; TCRdb has only the in-frame clones, and not every one. Of about 2 million clones in the sample, 90% to 95% were seen once. Sequencing was done on a sample of naive CD4+ T cells sorted from blood. Subset: CD45RA+ positively selected. These receptors originate from a man aged 18 to 35 in good health.

The chain carries TRBV19 and TRBJ2-3; the D gene could be TRBD1 or TRBD2 (5 bases each). This CDR3 contains 16 residues. The V end was cut by 4 bases, the J end by 4 bases, with 18 bases between. Germline V gene sequence: CDR1 LNHDA, CDR2 SQIVND (reference sequence). For the CDR3, the DNA is TGTGCCAGTAGTACCGAGGGACCGCCGGGCGCAGATACGCAGTATTTT. This gives the protein CASSTEGPPGADTQYF.

The V gene is TRBV5-1, the J gene TRBJ1-5; D is uncertain. The V gene's germline CDR1 is SGHRS and CDR2 YFSETQ. The CDR3 covers 16 residues. V was pared by 4 bases and J by 9 bases, with 23 bases between. This CDR3 reads CASSPSPLDGLRPQHF. The CDR3 coding sequence is TGCGCCAGCAGCCCCTCCCCCTTGGATGGCCTTCGGCCCCAGCATTTT.

The chain couples TRBV5-4 to TRBJ2-3; D ambiguous. The V end lost 4 bases, the J end lost 2 bases, and 14 bases lay between the germline ends. CDR1 and CDR2 from the germline V gene are SGHNT and YYREEE (reference sequence). The CDR3 sequence is 15 residues long. The CDR3 DNA reads as TGTGCCAGCAGCGGCGGACCGCTGATCACAGATACGCAGTATTTT. Translation gives CASSGGPLITDTQYF.

This clone came up once. This sequence joins TRBV19 and TRBJ2-3, with a weak D call TRBD1 (5 bases). This CDR3 has 13 residues. V was cut by 6 bases and J by 1 base, with 8 bases left in between. The V gene's germline CDR1 is LNHDA and CDR2 SQIVND (reference sequence). The CDR3 here is CASRLTGTDTQYF. In DNA, the CDR3 is TGTGCCAGTAGGTTGACAGGCACAGATACGCAGTATTTT.

Points on this clone: The sample contains more than one DNA sequence encoding this CDR3. The gene calls are TRBV5-1 and TRBJ2-7, with no clear D. The CDR3 loop spans 14 amino acids. Looked up from germline, CDR1 is SGHRS and CDR2 is YFSETQ. Trimming pared 0 bases from V and 0 bases from J, leaving 7 bases between. The CDR3 DNA sequence: TGCGCCAGCAGCTTGGCGTCTAGCTCCTACGAGCAGTACTTC. This gives the protein CASSLASSSYEQYF.

The rearrangement links TRBV7-9 to TRBJ2-7; possibly TRBD1 for D (5 bases). The V end lost 3 bases, the J end lost 2 bases, and 17 bases lay between the germline ends. CDR3 length: 16 amino acids. Germline values: CDR1 SEHNR, CDR2 FQNEAQ (reference sequence). The DNA of the CDR3 is TGTGCCAGCAGCTTTTCCGTGGGGCAGGGTCCCTACGAGCAGTACTTC. This gives the protein CASSFSVGQGPYEQYF.

This clone was seen a single time. This chain connects TRBV9 to TRBJ2-1; 16 positions match TRBD2. V shed 8 bases and J 5 bases; nucleotides not matched to a gene: 10. The CDR3 has 17 amino acids. CDR1 SGDLS and CDR2 YYNGEE come from the germline V gene. CDR3 nucleotides: TGTGCCAGTCCCGGGGGACTAGCGGGAGGGCCGGACAATGAGCAGTTCTTC. This encodes CASPGGLAGGPDNEQFF.

In its sample, this clone was seen once. This sequence joins TRBV5-4 and TRBJ1-6, with D possibly matching TRBD1 (6 bases). In germline, CDR1 is SGHNT, CDR2 YYREEE (reference sequence). V was cut by 2 bases and J by 7 bases, with 10 bases left in between. The CDR3 has 14 residues. CDR3 protein: CASSLGQINSPLHF. Here the CDR3 DNA reads TGTGCCAGCAGCTTAGGACAGATAAATTCACCCCTCCACTTT.

J is TRBJ1-2 and V is TRBV6-6; D call uncertain. Germline V CDR1 and CDR2: MNHNY, SVGAGI (reference sequence). V was pared by 0 bases and J by 7 bases, with 9 bases between. The CDR3 loop spans 13 amino acids. In DNA form, the CDR3 reads TGTGCCAGCAGTTACTCGATAGGGCGTGGCTACACCTTC. It is translated as CASSYSIGRGYTF.

CDR3 nucleotides: TGTGCCAGCACTCGAGACGGGGACATCTTGGAGACCCAGTACTTC. It encodes CASTRDGDILETQYF. J is TRBJ2-5 and V is TRBV28; a weak D match, TRBD1 (6 bases). The CDR3 runs to 15 residues. CDR1 and CDR2 from the germline V gene are MDHEN and SYDVKM. The ends were cut back, 7 bases at V and 5 bases at J, with 20 bases in the middle.